A selection of T cell receptor beta chains follows, all from one sample in a study of blood T cell repertoires in COVID-19. Some clones are missing from TCRdb's copy, which holds only in-frame ones; the method was immunoSEQ multiplex PCR. The sample contains 250,000 to 400,000 clones, around 88% of which appear only once. Sequenced: peripheral blood. Receptor source: a woman in her thirties with COVID-19, enrolled during active disease. Both conserved end residues are part of each CDR3. A D gene is named only where the DNA matches it firmly.

14,TRBD2,TRBV27,TRBJ2-7,CASSWTSGSYEQYF
15,TRBD2,TRBV7-8,TRBJ2-1,CASGGGAFGYNEQFF
12,-,TRBV28,TRBJ1-5,CASEQGHQPQHF
14,-,TRBV30,TRBJ1-3,CAWRTGGSGNTIYF
14,TRBD1,TRBV6-5,TRBJ1-4,CASRMTGFGEKLFF
14,-,TRBV11-2,TRBJ1-3,CASSLRGGWNTIYF
12,-,TRBV9,TRBJ2-1,CASSPGGNEQFF
14,-,TRBV27,TRBJ1-2,CASSLSVAGYGYTF
15,-,TRBV7-2,TRBJ1-6,CASNHPWGVNSPLHF
15,-,TRBV7-6,TRBJ1-3,CASKAAPSSGNTIYF
18,TRBD2,TRBV5-1,TRBJ2-3,CASSKTTSGGASADTQYF
16,-,TRBV6-1,TRBJ2-1,CASSESGYNTYNEQFF
15,-,TRBV19,TRBJ1-2,CASSTGHLANYGYTF
16,TRBD1,TRBV30,TRBJ1-5,CAWSGTKGAGNQPQHF
12,-,TRBV15,TRBJ1-5,CGVGESNQPQHF
14,-,TRBV9,TRBJ1-3,CASSEMGLKNTIYF
16,TRBD1,TRBV6-1,TRBJ1-4,CASSGRDSLSSEKLFF
15,-,TRBV10-1,TRBJ2-3,CASSEPSFTLHTQYF
13,-,TRBV19,TRBJ2-5,CASSPGGGETQYF
13,-,TRBV6-5,TRBJ1-1,CASRTGTQKEAFF
14,TRBD2,TRBV30,TRBJ2-5,CAGERDPVQETQYF
16,TRBD1,TRBV19,TRBJ1-1,CASSIADRGMNTEAFF
16,TRBD2,TRBV3-1/TRBV3-2,TRBJ2-1,CASSQDLLAGTNEQFF
12,-,TRBV2,TRBJ2-7,CASSQQGREQYF
14,TRBD2,TRBV9,TRBJ2-1,CASSPTGTTNEQFF
17,-,TRBV21-1,TRBJ2-5,CASSNGGRGRFQETQYF
13,-,TRBV10-3,TRBJ1-1,CAIKAQGDTEAFF
16,-,TRBV6-5,TRBJ2-3,CASSSTSSPSTDTQYF
16,TRBD1,TRBV7-2,TRBJ2-3,CASSYRQGAGTDTQYF
13,-,TRBV29-1,TRBJ2-5,CSVEPQVGETQYF
14,TRBD1,TRBV3-1/TRBV3-2,TRBJ1-2,CASSRGQPLYGYTF
13,-,TRBV7-2,TRBJ1-2,CASSLGSGGEGTF
13,-,TRBV6-5,TRBJ1-2,CASSSQGYNGYTF
14,TRBD1,TRBV2,TRBJ1-4,CASSRTGNYEKLFF
15,-,TRBV7-9,TRBJ2-3,CASSLMEGVSDTQYF
15,TRBD2,TRBV13,TRBJ2-5,CASSSGLAGGETQYF
14,-,TRBV3-1/TRBV3-2,TRBJ2-7,CASSQGWTTYEQYF
14,TRBD1,TRBV10-1,TRBJ2-5,CASSEADRAETQYF
15,TRBD1,TRBV28,TRBJ1-6,CASRPGTGNNSPLHF
18,TRBD1,TRBV27,TRBJ2-2,CASSHQTSTDRATGELFF
12,TRBD1,TRBV9,TRBJ2-1,CASSGGQAEQFF
16,TRBD1,TRBV5-1,TRBJ1-1,CASSPGTVGSNTEAFF
15,TRBD1,TRBV4-2,TRBJ1-6,CASSQLDRGLSPLHF
16,TRBD2,TRBV9,TRBJ2-5,CASSVGLGGGQETQYF
14,TRBD1,TRBV19,TRBJ1-4,CASSMPTGYEKLFF
13,-,TRBV11-2,TRBJ1-1,CASNGGRYTEAFF
16,TRBD2,TRBV6-4,TRBJ2-1,CASSVTSGGAPNEQFF